The 7 T cell receptor beta chains listed next were all sequenced from one sample in a study of blood T cell repertoires in COVID-19 (dated by TCRdb to the early 2020s). Libraries came from the immunoSEQ multiplex PCR assay. Not all clones reach the TCRdb copy of this immuneACCESS table, which keeps in-frame sequences only. Checked studies attribute under half of the gap to unresolved V genes and leave the rest unexplained. For this sample the table gives fewer than 300,000 clones, of which approximately 82% were detected only once. The ten largest make up around 2.9% of the sample. Sequencing was performed on peripheral blood. The receptors were gathered from a young woman with acute or convalescent COVID-19.

The CDR3 coding sequence is TGTGCCAGCAGCACCGGAGACCGACAAGAGACCCAGTACTTC. This codes for CASSTGDRQETQYF. The chain has TRBV7-9 and TRBJ2-5; unclear D gene. This CDR3 spans 14 amino acids. V dropped 5 bases and J dropped 2 bases, with 12 bases sitting between them. The germline V gene encodes CDR1 SEHNR and CDR2 FQNEAQ (reference sequence).

The chain links TRBV29-1 to TRBJ1-2; D gene ambiguous. Germline V gene lookup returns CDR1 SQVTM and CDR2 ANQGSEA. The CDR3 runs to 14 residues. V lost 3 bases and J lost 4, with 15 bases in between. CDR3 loop: CSVDQSGTFYGYTF. CDR3 coding DNA: TGCAGCGTTGATCAATCTGGTACATTCTATGGCTACACCTTC.

This clone was counted between two and nine times. The V call is TRBV30, the J call TRBJ1-1; D is unresolved. Germline CDR1 reads GTSNPN; CDR2 reads SVGIG (reference sequence). V was pared by 6 bases and J by 4 bases, with 9 bases between. The CDR3 covers 11 residues. CDR3 loop: CACNLATEAFF. DNA of the CDR3: TGTGCCTGTAATTTAGCCACTGAAGCTTTCTTT.

The chain couples TRBV10-2 to TRBJ2-3; D might be TRBD2 (5 bases). The CDR3 extends over 13 amino acids. Trimming removed 7 bases from V and 3 bases from J, with 11 bases in between. Germline CDR1 and CDR2: WSHSY and SAAADI. The CDR3 bases are TGCGCCAGCAAAGGGAGTTGGACAGATACGCAGTATTTT. Its protein is CASKGSWTDTQYF.

The V gene is TRBV7-2, the J gene TRBJ1-5, with D hard to call. The germline V and J ends were trimmed by 5 bases and 0 bases, with 5 bases remaining between them. In germline, CDR1 is SGHTA, CDR2 FQGNSA. This CDR3 comprises 13 residues. The CDR3 DNA reads as TGTGCCAGCAGCCGTAATAGCAATCAGCCCCAGCATTTT. This translates into CASSRNSNQPQHF.

V gene TRBV4-3 combines with J gene TRBJ2-1; no definite D call. This CDR3 spans 13 amino acids. Germline V CDR1 and CDR2: LGHNA, YSLEER. Trimming pared 1 base from V and 7 bases from J, leaving 8 bases between. CDR3 sequence: CASSQVDSNEQFF. DNA for the CDR3: TGCGCCAGCAGCCAAGTCGATAGTAATGAGCAGTTCTTC.

This clone was seen only a few times. The chain links TRBV27 to TRBJ1-5; a weak D match, TRBD1 (6 bases). The CDR3 contains 13 residues. Germline-derived CDR1 and CDR2 are MNHEY and SMNVEV (reference sequence). Deletions cut 4 bases from V and 7 bases from J, with 11 bases between. CDR3 amino acids: CASSWGGRQPQHF. The CDR3 bases are TGTGCCAGCAGTTGGGGGGGCCGACAGCCCCAGCATTTT.